This T cell receptor (beta chain) was sequenced in a study of T cell responses to AZD1222 COVID-19 vaccine. Profiled with immunoSEQ multiplex PCR; TCRdb holds only in-frame clones, not every one. The table lists under 200,000 clones, over 75% of them singletons. Germline lookup yields CDR1 LGHNA and CDR2 YNFKEQ. The CDR3 is made up of 12 amino acids. V lost 4 bases to trimming and J lost 9 bases; unmatched junction nucleotides: 6. Findings and caveats of the study: Clonal diversity may have been underestimated, and the donors were mostly white British, with more females than males. Unmutated variant regions are reportedly targeted by nearly half of spike-specific TCRs.

Second-dose recipients at about 4 or about 12 weeks were treated as one pooled group. Regarding this clone: Its antigen remains unidentified.

V gene TRBV4-2 combines with J gene TRBJ2-7; TRBD1 agrees at 7 bases. The receptor was derived from an adult who received the AZD1222 COVID-19 vaccine. This specimen was peripheral blood, taken 28 days after the second AZD1222 dose. The CDR3 DNA sequence: TGTGCCAGCAGCCCGGGACAGACGGTGCAGTACTTC. Translated, it gives CASSPGQTVQYF.